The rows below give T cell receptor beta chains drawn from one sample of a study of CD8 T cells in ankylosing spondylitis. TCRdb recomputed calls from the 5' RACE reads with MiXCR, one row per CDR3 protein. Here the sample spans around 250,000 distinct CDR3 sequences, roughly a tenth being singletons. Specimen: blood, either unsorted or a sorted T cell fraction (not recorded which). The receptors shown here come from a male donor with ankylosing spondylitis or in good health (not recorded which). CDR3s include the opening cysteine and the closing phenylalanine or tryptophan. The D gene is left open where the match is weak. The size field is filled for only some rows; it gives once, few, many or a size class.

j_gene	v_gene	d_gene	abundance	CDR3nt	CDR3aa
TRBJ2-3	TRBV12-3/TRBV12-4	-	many	TGTGCCAGCAGTTTGGGTGTGATTGCAGATACGCAGTATTTT	CASSLGVIADTQYF
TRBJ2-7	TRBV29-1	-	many	TGCAGCGTTGCTGGTCCGGGGGCCTACGAGCAGTACTTC	CSVAGPGAYEQYF
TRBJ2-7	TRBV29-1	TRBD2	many	TGCAGCGTTGCAAGCGGGAGTCTGGGCGAGCAGTACTTC	CSVASGSLGEQYF
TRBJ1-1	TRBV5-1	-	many	TGCGCCAGCAGCTTGGTGGGGGCGAGCACTGAAGCTTTCTTT	CASSLVGASTEAFF
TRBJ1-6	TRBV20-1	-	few	TGCAGTGCTCTTAGGACGGATGGACTCTATAATTCACCCCTCCACTTT	CSALRTDGLYNSPLHF
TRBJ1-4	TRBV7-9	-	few	TGTGCCAGCAGCTCACCACTTCCCCCAACTAATGAAAAACTGTTTTTT	CASSSPLPPTNEKLFF
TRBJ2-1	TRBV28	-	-	-	CASFGAGGSGGNEQFF
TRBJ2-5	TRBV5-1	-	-	TGCGCCAGCAGCTTGGTTGGAGGGGTAAGAGGAGGAGAGACCCAGTACTTC	CASSLVGGVRGGETQYF
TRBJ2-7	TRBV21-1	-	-	TGTGCCAGCACCTTCTTATTCAGGGCCCTATTTCACCAATCCTACGAGCAGTACTTC	CASTFLFRALFHQSYEQYF
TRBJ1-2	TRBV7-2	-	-	TGTGCCAGCAGCTTAGAACAGGGAGGGAGTTATGGCTACACCTTC	CASSLEQGGSYGYTF
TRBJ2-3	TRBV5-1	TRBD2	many	TGCGCCAGCAGCTTGACTAGCGGGGGGGCCAGGGATACGCAGTATTTT	CASSLTSGGARDTQYF
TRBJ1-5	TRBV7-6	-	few	TGTGCCAGCAGCTTGGGACCTGGGGATCAGCCCCAGCATTTT	CASSLGPGDQPQHF
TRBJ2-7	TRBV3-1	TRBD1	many	TGTGCCAGCAGCCAATTCGTAGGACAGGGGACCTACGAGCAGTACTTC	CASSQFVGQGTYEQYF
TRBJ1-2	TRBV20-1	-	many	TGCAGTGCTAATCAAGGGACTAACTATGGCTACACCTTC	CSANQGTNYGYTF
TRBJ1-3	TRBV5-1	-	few	TGCGCCAGCAGCTTTCAACCGGATTCTGGAAACACCATATATTTT	CASSFQPDSGNTIYF
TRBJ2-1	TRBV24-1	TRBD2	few	TGTGCCACCAGTGCCGGGACTAGCGGGCAAAGCGGGTCCTACAATGAGCAGTTCTTC	CATSAGTSGQSGSYNEQFF
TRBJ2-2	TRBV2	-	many	TGTGCCAGCAGCCCTTTGAACGGGGAGCTGTTTTTT	CASSPLNGELFF
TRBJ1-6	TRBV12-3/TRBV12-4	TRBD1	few	TGTGCCAGCAGGTCAACAGGGGGCGGGAATTCACCCCTCCACTTT	CASRSTGGGNSPLHF
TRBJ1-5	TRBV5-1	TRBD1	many	TGCGCCAGCAGCAGGTCAGGGGGGCAACAGCCCCAGCATTTT	CASSRSGGQQPQHF
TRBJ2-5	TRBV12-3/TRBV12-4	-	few	TGTGCCAGCAGAACCGACGCCGGAGAGACCCAGTACTTC	CASRTDAGETQYF
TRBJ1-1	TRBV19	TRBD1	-	TGTGCCAGTAGTACCCTAGGGGGCCGCACTGAAGCTTTCTTT	CASSTLGGRTEAFF
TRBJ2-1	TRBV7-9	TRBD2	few	TGTGCCAGCAGCTTCCTTGGTGGCGGGAGTGGTGAGCAGTTCTTC	CASSFLGGGSGEQFF
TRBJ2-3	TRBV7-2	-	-	TGTGCCAGCAGCTTCTATGGCACAGATACGCAGTATTTT	CASSFYGTDTQYF
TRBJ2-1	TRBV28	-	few	TGTGCCAGCAGTTATGGTCCGGGCAATGAGCAGTTCTTC	CASSYGPGNEQFF
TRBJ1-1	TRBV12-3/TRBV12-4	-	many	TGTGCCAGCAGTTGGGACACCGTGAACACTGAAGCTTTCTTT	CASSWDTVNTEAFF
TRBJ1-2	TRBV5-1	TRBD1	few	TGCGCCAGCAGCTTGGTCCAGGGGGCGTTTCATGGCTACACCTTC	CASSLVQGAFHGYTF
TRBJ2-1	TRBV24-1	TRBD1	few	TGTGCCACCAGTGATCCTGAGGGGGCGGATGAGCAGTTCTTC	CATSDPEGADEQFF
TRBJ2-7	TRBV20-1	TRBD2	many	TGCAGTGCTAGGACTAGCGGGAGGGCCGGGCAGTACTTC	CSARTSGRAGQYF
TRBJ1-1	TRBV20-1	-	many	TGCAGTGGGGGAGGGATGAACACTGAAGCTTTCTTT	CSGGGMNTEAFF
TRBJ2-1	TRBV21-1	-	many	TGTGCCAGCAGCCAGAAAGGGGGACTAGCTGGGAGTCAGGATGAGCAGTTCTTC	CASSQKGGLAGSQDEQFF
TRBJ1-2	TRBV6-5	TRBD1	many	TGTGCCAGCAGTCTACAGGGGGACTATGGCTACACCTTC	CASSLQGDYGYTF
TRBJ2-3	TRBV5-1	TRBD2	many	TGCGCCAGCAGCTTGGTGGTAGCGGGGAACACAGATACGCAGTATTTT	CASSLVVAGNTDTQYF
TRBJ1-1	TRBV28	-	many	TGTGCCAGCAGTTTCACAGTAACTGAAGCTTTCTTT	CASSFTVTEAFF
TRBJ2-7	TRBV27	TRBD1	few	TGTGCCAGCCATCCTCCAGGGACAGCCTACGAGCAGTACTTC	CASHPPGTAYEQYF
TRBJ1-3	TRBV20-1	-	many	TGCAGTGCGGTCGGGCGAGAGGACACCATATATTTT	CSAVGREDTIYF
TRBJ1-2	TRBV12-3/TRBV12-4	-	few	TGTGCCAGCACCCTAGGACAGCCCTATGGCTACACCTTC	CASTLGQPYGYTF
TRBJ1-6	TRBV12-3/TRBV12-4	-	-	TGTGCCAGCAGTTTTCGACACGCAGGGGATTCACCCCTCCACTTT	CASSFRHAGDSPLHF
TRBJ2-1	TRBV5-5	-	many	TGTGCCAGCAGCGTTAACAATGAGCAGTTCTTC	CASSVNNEQFF
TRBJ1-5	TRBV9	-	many	TGTGCCAGCAGCGTAGATGCCCACGGCGGTCAGCCCCAGCATTTT	CASSVDAHGGQPQHF
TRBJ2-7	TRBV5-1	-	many	TGCGCCAGCAGCTCTCCGGACGGGTACGAGCAGTACTTC	CASSSPDGYEQYF
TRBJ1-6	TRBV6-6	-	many	TGTGCCAGCAGGCCCGGACCGAGCGCACCCCTCCACTTT	CASRPGPSAPLHF
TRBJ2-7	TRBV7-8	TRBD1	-	TGTGCCAGCAGCTTAGCGGGAACAGGGGGAAAGTACGAGCAGTACTTC	CASSLAGTGGKYEQYF
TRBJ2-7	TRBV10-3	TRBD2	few	TGTGCCAGCGGGACTAGCTCCTACGAGCAGTACTTC	CASGTSSYEQYF
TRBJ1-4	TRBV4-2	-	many	TGTGCCAGCAGCAAAGGGAGGGGTATTGAAAAACTGTTTTTT	CASSKGRGIEKLFF
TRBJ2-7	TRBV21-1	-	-	TGTGCCAGCAGCAAAAAGGGGTACTTC	CASSKKGYF
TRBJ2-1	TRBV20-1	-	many	TGCAGTGCTAGAGAAGGACTTACCTACAATGAGCAGTTCTTC	CSAREGLTYNEQFF
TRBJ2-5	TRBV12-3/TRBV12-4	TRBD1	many	TGTGCCAGCAGTTTCTGGACAGGGTCCGTGGAGGGCCAGTACTTC	CASSFWTGSVEGQYF
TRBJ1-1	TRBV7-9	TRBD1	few	TGTGCCAGCAGCTCAGGGGGACCGAACACTGAAGCTTTCTTT	CASSSGGPNTEAFF
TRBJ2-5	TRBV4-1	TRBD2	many	TGCGCCAGCAGTCTTTCCCCCGGGGGGGCGGAGACCCAGTACTTC	CASSLSPGGAETQYF
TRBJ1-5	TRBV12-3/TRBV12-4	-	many	TGTGCCAGCAGCGCCGTGGGGCTGGGCCTTAGCAATCAGCCCCAGCATTTT	CASSAVGLGLSNQPQHF
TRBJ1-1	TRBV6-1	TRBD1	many	TGTGCCAGCAGACGCGGGACAGGGGGCGTCCCAGGGAGGGATGAAGCTTTCTTT	CASRRGTGGVPGRDEAFF
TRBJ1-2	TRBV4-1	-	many	TGCGCCAGCAGCCAAGATTGGGGAGTTGATGGCTACACCTTC	CASSQDWGVDGYTF
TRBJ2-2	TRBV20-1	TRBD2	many	TGCAGTGCCGGGAGCGGGGGGGATTCCGGGGAGCTGTTTTTT	CSAGSGGDSGELFF